The TCR beta chain under discussion was sequenced for a study of CD8 T cells in Susac syndrome. Note on this clonotype: The antigen is not known.

Germline CDR1 is SGHDT and CDR2 is YYEEEE. The length of the CDR3 is 14 residues. J lost 5 bases, V lost 3 bases, and 4 bases had no gene match. The authors carried out high-throughput sequencing of TCR beta. They applied it to CD8+ and CD4+ T cells obtained from blood. RNA, at about 0.45 to 1 ug, was reverse transcribed with random hexamers. The authors amplified TCR beta CDR3 across 54 Vbeta and 13 Jbeta using immunoSEQ multiplex PCR. TCRdb itself ran the immunoSEQ multiplex PCR reads through MiXCR, one entry per CDR3 protein. Here the sample spans 150,000 to 200,000 distinct CDR3 sequences, over 85% being singletons. Findings and limits, study-wide: The TCR sequencing and HLA analysis in the study involved a relatively small number of individuals, as the study acknowledged.

The chain employs TRBV5-6 and TRBJ1-1; 10 bases match TRBD1. Sequencing was performed on CD4+ T cells from PBMCs. The clonotype was recovered from a human donor in good health. Written as DNA, the CDR3 is TGTGCCAGCAGCTCCAGGACAGGGGGGACTGAAGCTTTCTTT. This gives the protein CASSSRTGGTEAFF.